This TCR beta chain was sequenced during a study of neurological immune-mediated disorders. Study-wide results and caveats: Subjects shared no identical expanded-clone CDR3 amino acid sequences, suggesting private TCR-beta repertoires in all groups. Healthy controls had more TCR clonal expansion than multiple sclerosis, which showed the least, whereas HTLV-1-associated myelopathy showed the most.

In this sample, this clonotype turned up many times. Its specificity is not known. Deletions cut 3 bases from V and 3 bases from J, with 12 bases between. Germline CDR1 LNHNV, CDR2 YYDKDF (reference sequence). CDR3 length: 15 residues. A blood bank in Maryland, USA, provided the volunteers who served as healthy controls. The study built sorted libraries from some 960,000 CD4+ or CD8+ T cells. TCRdb analysed the 5' RACE reads with MiXCR anew, one entry per CDR3 protein. The sample gives fewer than 20,000 distinct CDR3 sequences, around 3.4% of which show up once; around 20% is in the top ten. Source material: CD8+ T cells from blood. The sequence came from a woman between 40 and 50 years old in good health. V usage is TRBV15 and J usage is TRBJ1-5; D perhaps matches TRBD1 (6 bases). The CDR3 spells CATSRRGGPNQPQHF. The CDR3 region has the DNA TGTGCCACCAGCAGGAGGGGGGGACCCAATCAGCCCCAGCATTTT.